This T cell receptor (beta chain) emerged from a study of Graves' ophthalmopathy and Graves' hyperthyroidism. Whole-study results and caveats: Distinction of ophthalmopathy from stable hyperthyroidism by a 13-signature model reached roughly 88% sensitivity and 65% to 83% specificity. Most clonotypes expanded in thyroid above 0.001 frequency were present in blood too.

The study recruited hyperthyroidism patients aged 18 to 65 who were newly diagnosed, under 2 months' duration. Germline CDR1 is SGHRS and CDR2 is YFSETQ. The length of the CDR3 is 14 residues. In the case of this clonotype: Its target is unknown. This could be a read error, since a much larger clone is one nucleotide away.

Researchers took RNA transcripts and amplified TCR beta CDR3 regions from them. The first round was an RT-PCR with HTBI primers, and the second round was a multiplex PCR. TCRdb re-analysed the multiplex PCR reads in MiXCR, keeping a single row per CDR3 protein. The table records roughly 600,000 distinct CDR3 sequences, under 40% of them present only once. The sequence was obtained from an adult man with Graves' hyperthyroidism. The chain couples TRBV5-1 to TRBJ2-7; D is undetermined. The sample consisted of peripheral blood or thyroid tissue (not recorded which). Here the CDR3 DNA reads TGTGCCAGCAGCTCAACCTCCGACACCTACGGGCAGTACTTC. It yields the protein CASSSTSDTYGQYF.